This T cell receptor beta chain was identified in a study of T-cell reconstitution after alpha-beta-depleted transplantation in children. For TCRbeta, the library was prepared with unique molecular identifiers. One entry per CDR3 protein, called by TCRdb with MiXCR from the PCR reads. This sample has some 81,000 distinct CDR3 sequences, with 13% to 15% found just once. V lost 0 bases and J 3 bases, leaving 11 bases between the germline ends. The CDR3 loop spans 15 amino acids. The germline V gene has CDR1 SGHAT and CDR2 FQNNGV. The table lists this clonotype with a few counts. Its antigen is not known. Study outcomes and limitations: Surviving recipient T cells and thymic progenitors produced the high day-60 TCRbeta diversity seen in some patients.

The chain employs TRBV11-2 and TRBJ2-5; perhaps TRBD1 as D (6 bases). This receptor was taken from a male patient between 2 and 10 years old who had a stem cell transplant for acute lymphoblastic leukemia, so the T cells may come from the graft donor. Sequencing used PBMCs, mostly from graft donor cells, obtained 180 days after TCRalphabeta/CD19-depleted stem cell transplant. As DNA, the CDR3 is TGTGCCAGCAGCTTAGATTCTGCAGGGGAAGAGACCCAGTACTTC. It is translated as CASSLDSAGEETQYF. Filled out from reference TRBV11-2 and TRBJ2-5, the complete variable domain reads EAGVAQSPRYKIIEKRQSVAFWCNPISGHATLYWYQQILGQGPKLLIQFQNNGVVDDSQLPKDRFSAERLKGVDSTLKIQPAKLEDSAVYLCASSLDSAGEETQYFGPGTRLLVL.